This entry lists 27 T cell receptor beta chains sequenced from one sample in a study of blood T cells in healthy people across ages. Primers used in a second PCR of about 7 to 12 cycles were a sample-barcoded 5' primer and a J-beta primer mix. TCRdb reprocessed the 5' RACE reads with MiXCR, giving one entry per CDR3 protein. The sample records hundreds of thousands of distinct CDR3 sequences, approximately 29% being singletons. Sequenced sample: blood. The receptor source for this set is a woman older than 75 in good health.

This clonotype appeared many times. The J gene is TRBJ2-7, the V gene TRBV11-1, with 7 nucleotides matching TRBD1. The trim removed 5 bases at V and 4 bases at J, leaving 11 bases unmatched. The germline gives CDR1 SGHAT, CDR2 FQDESV (reference sequence). This CDR3 region has 15 residues. CDR3 DNA: TGTGCCAGCAGCCTTTGGGCAGGGGGTATGTACGAGCAGTACTTC. Amino acids: CASSLWAGGMYEQYF.

This clonotype was detected only a few times. CDR3 nucleotides: TGTGCCAGCAGTTACTCACAGGGGGGAACTGAAGCTTTCTTT. Translated: CASSYSQGGTEAFF. The chain carries TRBV6-2 or TRBV6-3 and TRBJ1-1; 8 bases are a match to TRBD1. The V gene's germline CDR1 is MNHEY and CDR2 SVGEGT. The ends lost 0 bases at V and 5 bases at J; junction bases unmatched: 2. CDR3 length: 14 amino acids.

On this clonotype itself: Since a much larger clone is just one base distant, this may be a read error. The chain combines TRBV5-1 with TRBJ2-4, with D possibly TRBD1 on 6 matching bases. The J call is in doubt because the DNA end fits TRBJ2-7 better. The length of the CDR3 is 15 residues. Germline loops: CDR1 SGHRS, CDR2 YFSETQ. The CDR3 sequence: CASSTSPGAGYEQYF. The CDR3 DNA sequence: TGCGCCAGCAGCACATCCCCAGGGGCAGGCTACGAGCAGTACTTC.

Concerning this clonotype: Possible read error: a much larger clone is one base away. CDR3 residues: CTSSFGGGGRLETQYF. The CDR3 DNA follows: TGTACCAGCAGCTTCGGAGGTGGGGGGCGGCTAGAGACCCAGTACTTC. The V call is TRBV11-2, the J call TRBJ2-4; D is perhaps TRBD1 or TRBD2 (6 bases each). The J call could be wrong; TRBJ2-5 is a better fit for the DNA end. The CDR3 length is 16 residues. Germline loops: CDR1 SGHAT, CDR2 FQNNGV.

This chain connects TRBV12-3 or TRBV12-4 to TRBJ2-1; D gene uncertain. V was trimmed by 7 bases and J by 4 bases, leaving 8 bases between them. CDR3 size: 12 residues. In DNA, the CDR3 is TGTGCCAGCACCTTGGGGTACAATGAGCAGTTCTTC. This encodes CASTLGYNEQFF.

This clonotype was detected ten times or more. This sequence joins TRBV7-2 and TRBJ1-2; the D gene is possibly TRBD1 (6 bases). The V gene lost 5 bases and the J gene lost 4 bases, with 26 bases spanning the gap. The CDR3 loop spans 18 amino acids. CDR1 SGHTA and CDR2 FQGNSA come from the germline V gene. Here the CDR3 reads CASSPPVGANRIGYGYTF. The CDR3, as DNA: TGTGCCAGCAGCCCCCCTGTGGGGGCGAATCGGATCGGCTATGGCTACACCTTC.

This rearrangement joins TRBV5-1 to TRBJ2-5, with 15 bases aligning to TRBD2. V shed 4 bases, J shed 9 bases, and the junction held 16 bases outside the gene matches. Germline V gene sequence: CDR1 SGHRS, CDR2 YFSETQ. The CDR3 is 18 amino acids. The CDR3 coding sequence is TGCGCCAGCAGCCCGGGACTAGCGGGGGGACCAGGCTGGGGCCCCCAGTACTTC. Residues: CASSPGLAGGPGWGPQYF.

The chain links TRBV6-6 to TRBJ1-1; D not certain. Germline V gene sequence: CDR1 MNHNY, CDR2 SVGAGI (reference sequence). CDR3 length equals 13 residues. Deletions cut 0 bases from V and 6 bases from J, with 8 bases between. CDR3 region: CASSYSSGAEAFF. The CDR3 coding sequence is TGTGCCAGCAGTTACTCGTCCGGAGCTGAAGCTTTCTTT.

This clonotype came up once. The rearrangement links TRBV12-3 or TRBV12-4 to TRBJ2-3, with D perhaps assigned TRBD1 or TRBD2 (5 bases each). V lost 2 bases and J 11 bases, leaving 17 bases between the germline ends. This CDR3 region has 14 residues. CDR3 in DNA: TGTGCCAGCAGTTTAAGAAGGGGAGCAGATGTGCAGTATTTT. It codes for CASSLRRGADVQYF.

This clonotype has ten or more counts. The rearrangement uses TRBV14 and TRBJ2-7; 9 bases fit TRBD1. The CDR3 has 15 amino acids. V lost 4 bases to trimming and J lost 0 bases; unmatched junction nucleotides: 4. CDR1 is SGHDN, CDR2 FVKESK, per germline. The CDR3 is CASSRTGGASYEQYF. The CDR3, as DNA: TGTGCCAGCAGCCGCACAGGGGGCGCCTCCTACGAGCAGTACTTC.

Only a few counts were recorded for this clonotype. The gene calls are TRBV5-1 and TRBJ1-1; D is possibly TRBD1 (6 bases). This CDR3 is built from 14 residues. The V and J ends lost 1 base and 5 bases respectively, with 12 bases between them. Germline V gene data show CDR1 as SGHRS and CDR2 as YFSETQ. The CDR3 DNA reads TGCGCCAGCAGCTTGATGGGGCAGGGGACTGAAGCTTTCTTT. Protein product: CASSLMGQGTEAFF. The full variable domain, rest sourced from reference TRBV5-1 and TRBJ1-1, is KAGVTQTPRYLIKTRGQQVTLSCSPISGHRSVSWYQQTPGQGLQFLFEYFSETQRNKGNFPGRFSGRQFSNSRSEMNVSTLELGDSALYLCASSLMGQGTEAFFGQGTRLTVV.

The chain employs TRBV6-5 and TRBJ1-4, with 7 bases matching TRBD1. J was trimmed by 0 bases and V by 4 bases; bases with no gene match: 17. This CDR3 has 20 residues. Germline V gives CDR1 MNHEY, CDR2 SVGAGI. CDR3 DNA sequence: TGTGCCAGCAGTTGCTCGAGGCAGGTGACAGGGAGTACAACTAATGAAAAACTGTTTTTT. This gives the protein CASSCSRQVTGSTTNEKLFF.

As to this clonotype: Since a much larger clone is just one base distant, this may be a read error. The rearrangement links TRBV5-1 to TRBJ2-5, with 12 bases that match TRBD2. Germline V gene lookup returns CDR1 SGHRS and CDR2 YFSETQ. The CDR3 has 16 residues. The J segment lost 11 bases and the V segment lost 0 bases, leaving 11 bases of the junction unmatched. The CDR3 protein is CASSLDLAGGRNEQYF. The CDR3 region has the DNA TGCGCCAGCAGCTTGGACCTAGCGGGGGGGCGTAATGAGCAGTACTTC.

This clonotype has at least ten counts. The chain is built from TRBV4-1 and TRBJ1-6; 7 bases are shared with TRBD1. This CDR3 has 18 amino acids. The J segment lost 0 bases and the V segment lost 4 bases, leaving 9 bases of the junction unmatched. Germline lookup yields CDR1 MGHRA and CDR2 YSYEKL. CDR3 region: CASSPITGASSYNSPLHF. DNA for the CDR3: TGCGCCAGCAGCCCAATTACAGGGGCTAGCTCCTATAATTCACCCCTCCACTTT.

CDR3 in amino acids: CASGTGPRQQYF. The CDR3 DNA reads TGTGCCAGCGGGACAGGGCCGAGGCAGCAGTACTTC. The chain couples TRBV12-3 or TRBV12-4 to TRBJ2-7; 9 positions match TRBD1. The CDR3 extends over 12 amino acids. V was pared by 8 bases and J by 8 bases, with 7 bases of the junction left unmatched.

The chain is built from TRBV7-2 and TRBJ1-2, with TRBD1 identical over 8 bases. Trimming at V came to 4 bases and at J to 4 bases, leaving 14 bases not matched to a gene. This CDR3 has 17 residues. The germline gives CDR1 SGHTA, CDR2 FQGNSA. The CDR3 DNA reads TGTGCCAGCAGCTCCCTTGGGCTCAGGGGGCCCTTCTATGGCTACACCTTC. Translated: CASSSLGLRGPFYGYTF. Based on the CDR3 plus reference TRBV7-2 and TRBJ1-2, the full variable domain is GAGVSQSPSNKVTEKGKDVELRCDPISGHTALYWYRQSLGQGLEFLIYFQGNSAPDKSGLPSDRFSAERTGGSVSTLTIQRTQQEDSAVYLCASSSLGLRGPFYGYTFGSGTRLTVV.

This clonotype appeared many times. This chain connects TRBV5-1 to TRBJ2-1; 13 positions agree with TRBD2. Germline CDR1 and CDR2: SGHRS and YFSETQ. The length of the CDR3 is 16 residues. Germline trimming cut 4 bases from V and 5 bases from J; bases unmatched to any gene: 6. The CDR3 DNA reads as TGCGCCAGCAGCCGCGCGACTAGCGGGGGGCACAATGAGCAGTTCTTC. It translates to CASSRATSGGHNEQFF.

This clonotype was counted at least ten times. The chain combines TRBV20-1 with TRBJ1-2, with 8 bases aligning to TRBD1. Germline V lookup: CDR1 DFQATT, CDR2 SNEGSKA (reference sequence). This CDR3 has 16 residues. J was trimmed by 6 bases and V by 3 bases; bases with no gene match: 15. In DNA form, the CDR3 reads TGCAGTGCTAGGACAGGGGCCGGAGTAACCCTCCATGGCTACACCTTC. Translation: CSARTGAGVTLHGYTF.

This clonotype was picked up many times. The chain has TRBV4-1 and TRBJ2-5, with 9 bases identical to TRBD2. Looked up from germline, CDR1 is MGHRA and CDR2 is YSYEKL. The CDR3 spans 16 residues. Trimming removed 0 bases from V and 7 bases from J; junction bases left unmatched: 9. CDR3 DNA sequence: TGCGCCAGCAGCCAAGATGAAGCGGGGGGCTTCGGGACCCAGTACTTC. Protein product: CASSQDEAGGFGTQYF.

Concerning this clonotype itself: A much larger clone lies a single base off, so this may be a read error. The rearrangement links TRBV4-2 to TRBJ2-7; 7 nucleotides line up with TRBD1. The CDR3 totals 15 residues. The V gene end was trimmed by 0 bases and the J gene end by 5 bases; junction bases not matched to a gene: 7. The V gene's germline CDR1 is LGHNA and CDR2 YNFKEQ. As DNA, the CDR3 is TGTGCCAGCAGCCAAGAGACAGGGATGGGCCACGAGCAGTACTTC. This codes for CASSQETGMGHEQYF.

This clonotype was seen ten or more times. The chain couples TRBV4-2 to TRBJ2-5, with 7 bases identical to TRBD1. CDR1 and CDR2 (germline): LGHNA, YNFKEQ. V trimming: 8 bases; J trimming: 1 base; junction bases outside the gene matches: 7. The CDR3 extends over 14 amino acids. CDR3 in DNA: TGTGCCAGCGGGCGGACAGGCCTCCAAGAGACCCAGTACTTC. Translating gives CASGRTGLQETQYF.

V usage is TRBV5-1 and J usage is TRBJ1-5, with D tentatively TRBD1 (5 bases). CDR3 length equals 14 residues. V dropped 4 bases and J dropped 8 bases, with 16 bases sitting between them. Germline CDR1 and CDR2: SGHRS and YFSETQ. In DNA form, the CDR3 reads TGCGCCAGCAGCGTTTCCGGGACGCCGGAGCCCCAGCATTTT. Encoded protein: CASSVSGTPEPQHF.

This chain links TRBV6-6 with TRBJ1-2, with TRBD1 as a possible D gene (6 bases). The CDR3 totals 16 residues. The V gene lost 0 bases and the J gene lost 3 bases, with 14 bases spanning the gap. Germline CDR1 reads MNHNY; CDR2 reads SVGAGI (reference sequence). The CDR3 nucleotides are TGTGCCAGCAGTTACTCGAAGTTCAGGGGTGACTATGGCTACACCTTC. Translated: CASSYSKFRGDYGYTF.

This clonotype was seen more than once but under ten times. A single base separates this from a much larger clone, so it may be a read error. The chain recombines TRBV11-3 with TRBJ2-5; the D gene is possibly TRBD2 (6 bases). Judging by the DNA end, TRBJ2-7 fits better; the J call may be wrong. CDR3 length equals 15 residues. The germline CDR1 and CDR2 sequences are SGHNT and YENEEA. CDR3: CASSLGDSSRGEQYF. CDR3 coding DNA: TGTGCCAGCAGCTTAGGGGACTCCTCCCGGGGCGAGCAGTACTTC.

On this clonotype: A read error is possible here, since a much larger clone lies one base away. The chain links TRBV7-6 to TRBJ1-6; 7 bases are a match to TRBD1. This CDR3 has 15 residues. From germline, CDR1 is SGHVS and CDR2 FNYEAQ. CDR3 amino acids: CASSFRTGSGSPPHF. DNA for the CDR3: TGTGCCAGCAGCTTCCGGACAGGTTCAGGTTCACCCCCCCACTTT.

This clonotype was recorded many times. The rearrangement links TRBV7-9 to TRBJ2-5; 7 bases fit TRBD1. The CDR3 consists of 13 residues. The V segment lost 6 bases and the J segment 1 base; nucleotides outside the gene matches: 2. Germline CDR1 is SEHNR and CDR2 is FQNEAQ (reference sequence). For the CDR3, the DNA is TGTGCCAGCAGTTGGGACAGCCAAGAGACCCAGTACTTC. Encoded protein: CASSWDSQETQYF. The variable domain in full, with the rest retrieved from reference TRBV7-9 and TRBJ2-5, is DTGVSQNPRHKITKRGQNVTFRCDPISEHNRLYWYRQTLGQGPEFLTYFQNEAQLEKSRLLSDRFSAERPKGSFSTLEIQRTEQGDSAMYLCASSWDSQETQYFGPGTRLLVL.

This clonotype was observed a handful of times. The chain joins TRBV7-9 to TRBJ1-1; D ambiguous. The V gene lost 1 base and the J gene lost 4 bases, with 10 bases spanning the gap. CDR1 and CDR2 (germline): SEHNR, FQNEAQ (reference sequence). The CDR3 runs 14 residues. The CDR3 DNA is TGTGCCAGCAGCTTAGACCTTCGGGGCACTGAAGCTTTCTTT. Its protein product is CASSLDLRGTEAFF.